Listed below are T cell receptor beta chains from one sample, sequenced in a study of cytomegalovirus exposure and HLA in healthy donors. Libraries were prepared by immunoSEQ multiplex PCR; TCRdb keeps only in-frame clonotypes and omits some of them. Here the sample spans over 100,000 clones, roughly 60% being singletons. Sequences were obtained from PBMCs. These receptors were taken from a human donor in good health. Both conserved end residues are part of each CDR3. The D gene is left open where the match is weak. Clone size appears in some rows only: once, few, many, or a class for an expanded clone.

d_call	j_call	clone_size	v_call	cdr3_nt	cdr3_aa
NA	TRBJ2-1	NA	TRBV9	TGTGCCAGCAGCGTAGAACCCCAAGGGGACAATGAGCAGTTCTTC	CASSVEPQGDNEQFF
NA	TRBJ2-1	NA	TRBV19	TGTGCCAGTAGTATACAGGGCACCTACAATGAGCAGTTCTTC	CASSIQGTYNEQFF
TRBD1	TRBJ2-1	NA	TRBV28	TGTGCCAGCAGTCCAATTACCCGTACGACCGGGACAGGGAAGATCGATGAGCAGTTCTTC	CASSPITRTTGTGKIDEQFF
NA	TRBJ2-1	NA	TRBV7-3	TGTGCCAGCAGCTTTCTTATGGTCAGGGAAGGCGTTATTGAAGCGCGCAAGATTGAGCAGTTCTTC	CASSFLMVREGVIEARKIEQFF
NA	TRBJ2-5	once	TRBV5-4	TGTGCCAGCAGCTTGGCCAAAGAGACCCAGTACTTC	CASSLAKETQYF
NA	TRBJ2-1	NA	TRBV29-1	TGCAGCGCCCCGGACATAAACTCCTACAATGAGCAGTTCTTC	CSAPDINSYNEQFF
TRBD2	TRBJ2-3	once	TRBV6-4	TGTGCCAGCAGTGACAAAGCGGGAGCCCCAGATACGCAGTATTTT	CASSDKAGAPDTQYF
NA	TRBJ2-7	NA	TRBV7-8	TGTGCCAGCACCAAGGACAGCGGTAGTGGCGAGCAGTACTTC	CASTKDSGSGEQYF
NA	TRBJ1-2	NA	TRBV6-6	TGTGCCAGCAGTTACTCGGAGGTGTTGGACTATGGCTACACCTTC	CASSYSEVLDYGYTF
NA	TRBJ2-3	few	TRBV4-2	TGTGCCGCAGCGTCCGGAGCGGAAGATACGCAGTATTTT	CAAASGAEDTQYF
NA	TRBJ2-1	NA	TRBV28	TGTGCCAGCAGTTTATCAGGGTTCGGTGAGCAGTTCTTC	CASSLSGFGEQFF
TRBD2	TRBJ2-7	few	TRBV25-1	TGTGCCAGCAGCAATTCGGGGGGGGGCTCCTACGAGCAGTACTTC	CASSNSGGGSYEQYF
NA	TRBJ2-3	NA	TRBV2	TGTGCCAGCAGTGTTACGCGAGGCACAGATACGCAGTATTTT	CASSVTRGTDTQYF
TRBD1	TRBJ2-5	few	TRBV28	TGTGCCAGCAGTTTCGTGGGACAGGGTCAGATGGAGACCCAGTACTTC	CASSFVGQGQMETQYF
TRBD1	TRBJ2-7	few	TRBV6-1	TGTGCCAGCATAAGGACAGGGGCGGGCTCCTACGAGCAGTACTTC	CASIRTGAGSYEQYF
NA	TRBJ1-1	NA	TRBV18	TGTGCCAGCTCACCCAGCGGGAACACTGAAGCTTTCTTT	CASSPSGNTEAFF
NA	TRBJ1-1	NA	TRBV4-1	TGCGCCAGCAGCCGCCCGGGGAGCACTGAAGCTTTCTTT	CASSRPGSTEAFF